The entry below describes one T cell receptor beta chain. Its antigen is still unknown. There are no base qualities to consult, and no much larger clone falls within one base. The library was obtained by the immunoSEQ multiplex PCR assay. In the paper's pipeline: A statistical classification framework was developed to diagnose cytomegalovirus status using the catalog of TCR beta chain sequences. This is the immuneACCESS table as TCRdb keeps it, with only in-frame sequences that have V and J called. A part of the clones is gone; compared with another copy, unresolved V genes explain less than half, and the rest is unexplained. D and trimming were read from the DNA, whereas the V and J calls and clone size are those reported in that table. In this sample the table shows about 160,000 clones, roughly 89% of which occur a single time. 9% to 12% of the sample rests with the top ten. The donors belonged to the validation cohort of around 130 subjects, which was separate from the roughly 670-subject first cohort.

CDR1 and CDR2 (MNHNY, SVGAGI) derive from the germline V gene (reference sequence). A distance of 15 bases separates the germline ends of V and J, which lose 7 bases and 2 bases respectively. From the cysteine through the phenylalanine, the CDR3 covers 14 amino acids. Solely the CDR3 DNA is kept, with 42 bases framed from the first base. The data stem from a study of cytomegalovirus exposure and HLA in healthy donors (dated by TCRdb to about 2017). About the investigation overall: According to a later analysis, one platform produced both the roughly 120 validation repertoires and the 666 repertoires of the first cohort. To predict cytomegalovirus infection status, the study brought together high-throughput TCR immunosequencing, statistical association of individual TCRs with disease status, and machine learning. Besides the first cohort of around 670 subjects, a separate validation cohort made up of 120 or so different subjects was used. The study aimed to test whether signatures of past pathogen exposure could be identified by cataloging public T cell receptors.

What the study reported, not specific to this receptor: The study gave a list of about 160 TCR beta chains associated with cytomegalovirus. Cytomegalovirus status was reported to be diagnosed by the classifier with high specificity and sensitivity in both the original and validation cohorts. The authors suggested that the approach could potentially be generalized to other disease states and immunological phenotypes. A few of the identified cytomegalovirus-associated TCR beta chains were confirmed in vitro to be specific for cytomegalovirus antigens. Most TCR sequences were observed very rarely across donors, whereas some public TCRs were present in many individuals. Subsequent analysis determined that TCRs grouped into clusters in the first cohort also showed a tendency toward co-occurrence across the 120 or so validation repertoires, and 85% to 95% of cluster scores exceeded 0. The validation cohort had no HLA typing available for a later analysis, so co-occurrence within that cohort was assessed over all 120 or so repertoires.

The receptor was derived from a woman aged 18-30 years in good health and CMV-seropositive. The chain was built from TRBV6-6 and TRBJ2-7; D gene: possibly TRBD2, on 5 matching bases. The sample was PBMCs. The sequenced DNA is TGTGCCAGCAAAAGAGCGGATGGCACCTACGAGCAGTACTTC. Its amino acids are CASKRADGTYEQYF.